The 10 T cell receptor beta chains below all came from one sample that was sequenced in a study of blood T cell repertoires in COVID-19. Only in-frame clones appear in the TCRdb table, and some are missing; sequencing was by immunoSEQ multiplex PCR. There are some 400,000 clones in the sample; approximately 77% occur only once, and more than 0.85% lies in the top ten. The sample consisted of peripheral blood. These receptors were collected from a human donor with acute or convalescent COVID-19. The donor label of this sample is uncertain.

V gene TRBV2 combines with J gene TRBJ2-2; 10 bases are shared with TRBD2. Germline V gene lookup returns CDR1 SNHLY and CDR2 FYNNEI. The CDR3 spans 16 residues. Trimming removed 4 bases from V and 5 bases from J; junction bases left unmatched: 7. DNA of the CDR3: TGTGCCAGCAGTGGGTTAGCGGGAGGTAGAACCGGGGAGCTGTTTTTT. It specifies CASSGLAGGRTGELFF.

This sequence joins TRBV3-1 (or the pseudogene TRBV3-2) and TRBJ1-3, with D maybe TRBD1 (5 bases). Germline CDR1 and CDR2: LGHDT and YNNKEL (reference sequence). This CDR3 region has 15 residues. Trimming shortened V by 4 bases and J by 0 bases, and 10 bases separated the two germline ends. CDR3 region: CASSLGHRSGNTIYF. The CDR3 bases are TGTGCCAGCAGCCTTGGACACCGCTCTGGAAACACCATATATTTT.

The chain uses TRBV3-1 (or the pseudogene TRBV3-2) and TRBJ2-1; D might be TRBD2 (5 bases). Germline V gene lookup returns CDR1 LGHDT and CDR2 YNNKEL (reference sequence). Trimming stripped 3 bases from V and 13 bases from J, with 10 bases between. The CDR3 is made up of 11 amino acids. CDR3 residues: CASSQTGFQFF. The CDR3 nucleotides are TGTGCCAGCAGCCAGACGGGGTTCCAGTTCTTC.

The V and J genes are TRBV23-1 and TRBJ1-2, with a weak D call TRBD1 (5 bases). TRBV23-1 qualifies as an ORF whose function is uncertain. The CDR3 is 13 residues long. V was trimmed by 2 bases and J by 4 bases, leaving 8 bases between them. The CDR3 loop reads CASSQPGGYGYTF. The CDR3 DNA is TGCGCCAGCAGTCAACCCGGGGGCTATGGCTACACCTTC.

The rearrangement joins TRBV15 to TRBJ2-7; maybe TRBD2 (5 bases). With 4 bases removed from V and 6 bases from J, the gap between germline ends came to 19 bases. The germline CDR1 and CDR2 sequences are LNHNV and YYDKDF (reference sequence). The CDR3 consists of 15 residues. CDR3 sequence (DNA): TGTGCCACCAGCAAACACGGGGTGTCCACGGGCGAGCAGTACTTC. Translated: CATSKHGVSTGEQYF. The whole variable domain, remainder taken from reference TRBV15 and TRBJ2-7, is DAMVIQNPRYQVTQFGKPVTLSCSQTLNHNVMYWYQQKSSQAPKLLFHYYDKDFNNEADTPDNFQSRRPNTSFCFLDIRSPGLGDTAMYLCATSKHGVSTGEQYFGPGTRLTVT.

The rearrangement joins TRBV3-1 (or the pseudogene TRBV3-2) to TRBJ1-1; TRBD1 matches 8 bases. The germline gives CDR1 LGHDT, CDR2 YNNKEL (reference sequence). The CDR3 sequence is 17 residues long. The V gene end was trimmed by 0 bases and the J gene end by 3 bases; junction bases not matched to a gene: 9. In nucleotides, the CDR3 is TGTGCCAGCAGCCAAGAACCGGGGACAGGATGGGACACTGAAGCTTTCTTT. Its translation: CASSQEPGTGWDTEAFF.

This clone was counted once. The chain links TRBV5-8 to TRBJ2-1; 8 positions match TRBD2. The CDR3 runs to 15 residues. CDR1 is SGHTS and CDR2 is YDEGEE in the germline V gene. The V segment lost 3 bases and the J segment 6 bases; nucleotides outside the gene matches: 8. CDR3 sequence (DNA): TGTGCCAGCAGCTCTCTGGGACTAGGAATCAATGAGCAGTTCTTC. Its translation is CASSSLGLGINEQFF.

The CDR3 region is CAWSRGGDQPQHF. The CDR3 nucleotides read TGTGCCTGGTCCCGGGGAGGGGATCAGCCCCAGCATTTT. V usage is TRBV30 and J usage is TRBJ1-5; D is perhaps TRBD1 (5 bases). The V and J ends lost 5 bases and 5 bases respectively, with 13 bases between them. CDR3 length: 13 amino acids. Germline CDR1 GTSNPN, CDR2 SVGIG (reference sequence).

The chain is built from TRBV4-2 and TRBJ1-2; D is ambiguous. The germline V gene encodes CDR1 LGHNA and CDR2 YNFKEQ. The V end was cut by 0 bases, the J end by 2 bases, with 7 bases between. There are 14 residues in the CDR3. The CDR3 DNA follows: TGTGCCAGCAGCCAAGATCTTTCGAACTATGGCTACACCTTC. Its translation is CASSQDLSNYGYTF.

In this sample, this clone turned up once. The chain employs TRBV4-1 and TRBJ2-5, with D possibly TRBD2 on 7 matching bases. V was trimmed by 4 bases and J by 2 bases, leaving 11 bases between them. CDR1 is MGHRA and CDR2 is YSYEKL in the germline V gene. The CDR3 spans 14 residues. The CDR3 coding sequence is TGCGCCAGCAGCCGAGGGGGAGGGCAAGAGACCCAGTACTTC. Amino acid sequence: CASSRGGGQETQYF.